These T cell receptor beta chains were read from a single sample in a study of T cell changes during pregnancy in multiple sclerosis. Sequenced by immunoSEQ multiplex PCR; TCRdb stores in-frame clones only, minus some. This sample yields 30,000 or so clones, of which around 92% are seen a single time; less than 5% belongs to the top ten. The material was CD8+ T cells from peripheral blood mononuclear cells, obtained in the second trimester of pregnancy. Receptors originate from a female donor in good health, enrolled as a control in a pregnancy study. The CDR3 runs from the conserved cysteine through the conserved F or W. Fields, in order: CDR3 length, J gene, clone size, D gene, V gene, CDR3 DNA, CDR3 protein. D genes are given only for firm matches. A row's size may be missing; if present it is once, few, many or a size class.

13,TRBJ1-2,few,TRBD1,TRBV7-9,TGTGCCAGCAGCGCGGGGACAGGGGATGGATACACCTTC,CASSAGTGDGYTF
16,TRBJ1-2,NA,TRBD1,TRBV15,TGTGCCACCAGCAGACCCGGGACAGGGGCATTGGGGGGCTACACCTTC,CATSRPGTGALGGYTF
19,TRBJ1-6,NA,NA,TRBV6-1,TGTGCCAGCAGTGAAATAGGGCGCTATGCGGGGTCCTATAATTCACCCCTCCACTTT,CASSEIGRYAGSYNSPLHF
15,TRBJ2-1,NA,TRBD2,TRBV7-6,TGTGCCAGCAGCTTAAGCGGGGTCTCCTACAATGAGCAGTTCTTC,CASSLSGVSYNEQFF
13,TRBJ2-1,NA,NA,TRBV7-7,TGTGCTAGCAGCCCTCTAGTCGGTAATGAGCAGTTCTTC,CASSPLVGNEQFF
15,TRBJ2-3,NA,NA,TRBV6-1,TGTGCCAGCAGGGAACTTTCGGGGGTCACAGATACGCAGTATTTT,CASRELSGVTDTQYF
16,TRBJ2-1,NA,NA,TRBV7-2,TGTGCCAGCAGCTTAGGACTTGTGGGCGGGGCGTCGGAGCAGTTCTTC,CASSLGLVGGASEQFF
15,TRBJ1-1,once,TRBD1,TRBV15,TGTGCCACCAGCGCCGGGACAGGGGCGGGCACTGAAGCTTTCTTT,CATSAGTGAGTEAFF
20,TRBJ1-4,once,NA,TRBV19,TGTGCCAGTAGTCCCCCAGTTCGGGAGAGGGAGTGGAAGGAGGCTGAAAAACTGTTTTTT,CASSPPVREREWKEAEKLFF
19,TRBJ2-2,NA,TRBD2,TRBV5-6,TGTGCCAGCAGCTCCTTTCGATTGGGAGCGGGGGAGAACACCGGGGAGCTGTTTTTT,CASSSFRLGAGENTGELFF
15,TRBJ1-3,NA,TRBD1,TRBV4-3,TGCGCCAGCAGCCAGGACCCGGGACAGGGAAACACCATATATTTT,CASSQDPGQGNTIYF
13,TRBJ2-7,NA,TRBD1,TRBV29-1,TGCAGTATACGACAGGGAAGCTCCTACGAGCAGTACTTC,CSIRQGSSYEQYF
15,TRBJ2-7,NA,TRBD1,TRBV7-9,TGTGCCAGCAGCTTGACAGGGTTCCCCTTCTACGAGCAGTACTTC,CASSLTGFPFYEQYF
15,TRBJ1-3,NA,NA,TRBV9,TGTGCCAGCAGCGTGGGAGAGTTCTCTGGAAACACCATATATTTT,CASSVGEFSGNTIYF
16,TRBJ2-5,NA,NA,TRBV7-8,TGTGCCAGCAGTCTCTTGGGGCTGCAGGACCAAGAGACCCAGTACTTC,CASSLLGLQDQETQYF
15,TRBJ1-6,NA,TRBD1,TRBV6-5,TGTGCCAGCAGTTACACCGACAGGGGGAATTCACCCCTCCACTTT,CASSYTDRGNSPLHF
11,TRBJ2-1,NA,NA,TRBV20-1,TGCAGTGCATACGAGTCGCATGAGCAGTTCTTC,CSAYESHEQFF
15,TRBJ1-6,NA,NA,TRBV4-3,TGCGCCAGCAGGCTCGACCCGGGTCAAAATTCACCCCTCCACTTT,CASRLDPGQNSPLHF
14,TRBJ2-2,NA,NA,TRBV19,TGTGCCAGTAGTCCGGGACAAGCCACCGGGGAGCTGTTTTTT,CASSPGQATGELFF